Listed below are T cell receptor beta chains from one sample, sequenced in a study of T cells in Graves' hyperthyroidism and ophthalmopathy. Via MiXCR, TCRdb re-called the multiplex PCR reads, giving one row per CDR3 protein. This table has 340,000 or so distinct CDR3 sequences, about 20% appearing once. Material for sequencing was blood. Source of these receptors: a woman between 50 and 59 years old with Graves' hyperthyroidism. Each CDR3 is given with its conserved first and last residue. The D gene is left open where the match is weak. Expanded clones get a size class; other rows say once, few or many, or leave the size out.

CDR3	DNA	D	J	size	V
CASSFGYGANVLTF	TGTGCCAGCAGCTTCGGGTATGGGGCCAACGTCCTGACTTTC	NA	TRBJ2-6	many	TRBV5-6
CSARSTSGRTGEQYF	TGCAGTGCTAGGTCTACTAGCGGGAGAACGGGCGAGCAGTACTTC	TRBD2	TRBJ2-7	NA	TRBV20-1
CSARAPDLTGYEQYF	TGCAGTGCTAGAGCACCGGATTTAACGGGCTACGAGCAGTACTTC	NA	TRBJ2-7	few	TRBV20-1
CASSATGVTGELFF	TGTGCCAGCTCGGCGACAGGTGTCACCGGGGAGCTGTTTTTT	NA	TRBJ2-2	few	TRBV18
CATSSYGGGNDEQFF	TGTGCCACCAGCAGTTATGGGGGGGGTAACGATGAGCAGTTCTTC	TRBD2	TRBJ2-1	NA	TRBV15
CATQGGVGSPQHF	TGTGCCACTCAAGGGGGGGTCGGGTCGCCCCAGCATTTT	NA	TRBJ1-5	NA	TRBV19
CSARGQGAAEQYF	TGCAGTGCTAGGGGGCAGGGGGCTGCCGAGCAGTACTTC	TRBD1	TRBJ2-7	many	TRBV20-1
CASSTLDRLMRSNEKLFF	TGTGCCAGCAGCACACTCGACCGATTGATGAGATCTAATGAAAAACTGTTTTTT	NA	TRBJ1-4	NA	TRBV27
CAGTKKRERYEQYF	TGTGCCGGGACTAAAAAGCGGGAGAGGTACGAGCAGTACTTC	TRBD2	TRBJ2-7	NA	TRBV19
CASSRDSALGSPLHF	TGTGCCAGCAGTCGGGACAGCGCCCTGGGTTCACCCCTCCACTTT	TRBD1	TRBJ1-6	many	TRBV6-1
CASSPTGLNTEAFF	TGTGCCAGCAGCCCGACAGGGTTGAACACTGAAGCTTTCTTT	TRBD1	TRBJ1-1	few	TRBV7-9
CSARDPPTSSNEQFF	TGCAGTGCTAGAGATCCGCCGACTAGCAGCAATGAGCAGTTCTTC	TRBD2	TRBJ2-1	NA	TRBV20-1
CASSLGTFPGEQYF	TGTGCCAGCAGCTTAGGGACTTTTCCCGGGGAGCAGTACTTC	NA	TRBJ2-7	many	TRBV11-2
CAVGVSSYEQYF	TGTGCCGTCGGGGTTAGCTCCTACGAGCAGTACTTC	NA	TRBJ2-7	few	TRBV28
CASSLSFGGGADEQFF	TGTGCCAGCAGTTTGTCGTTTGGCGGGGGGGCAGATGAGCAGTTCTTC	TRBD2	TRBJ2-1	few	TRBV27
CASTTRGDYGYTF	TGTGCCAGCACCACTCGTGGGGACTATGGCTACACCTTC	NA	TRBJ1-2	few	TRBV6-1
CASRWRGGLSSYEQYF	TGTGCCAGCAGGTGGCGAGGGGGCCTTAGCTCCTACGAGCAGTACTTC	TRBD1	TRBJ2-7	many	TRBV6-1
CASSIGPATLYNEQFF	TGTGCCAGTAGTATAGGTCCGGCGACTCTTTACAATGAGCAGTTCTTC	NA	TRBJ2-1	NA	TRBV19
CSARRQGADTQYF	TGCAGTGCTAGAAGGCAGGGGGCAGATACGCAGTATTTT	TRBD1	TRBJ2-3	NA	TRBV20-1
CSARDSAGITGELFF	TGCAGTGCTAGAGATTCGGCAGGGATCACCGGGGAGCTGTTTTTT	NA	TRBJ2-2	few	TRBV20-1
CASSGEGGSPFSGANVLTF	TGTGCCAGCAGTGGAGAGGGGGGCAGTCCTTTCTCTGGGGCCAACGTCCTGACTTTC	NA	TRBJ2-6	few	TRBV6-1
CASSLARGSYGYTF	TGTGCCAGCAGCTTGGCCAGGGGTTCTTATGGCTACACCTTC	NA	TRBJ1-2	many	TRBV5-5
CSARDRGRRADTQYF	TGCAGTGCTAGAGATCGTGGGAGGAGGGCAGATACGCAGTATTTT	NA	TRBJ2-3	few	TRBV20-1
CASSKLAGGSYNEQFF	TGTGCCAGCAGCAAACTAGCGGGGGGTTCCTACAATGAGCAGTTCTTC	TRBD2	TRBJ2-1	NA	TRBV5-6
CASSYGDRSSPLHF	TGTGCCAGCAGTTACGGGGACAGATCTTCACCCCTCCACTTT	TRBD1	TRBJ1-6	many	TRBV6-5
CATSRDGQNEAFF	TGTGCCACCAGCAGAGATGGACAGAATGAAGCTTTCTTT	NA	TRBJ1-1	many	TRBV15
CASSQRGQIPSAEAFF	TGTGCCAGCAGCCAAAGGGGCCAGATTCCCTCGGCTGAAGCTTTCTTT	NA	TRBJ1-1	NA	TRBV14
CSVQETGSYGYTF	TGCAGCGTCCAAGAAACAGGGAGTTATGGCTACACCTTC	NA	TRBJ1-2	NA	TRBV29-1
CASSLQGTLTVNYGYTF	TGTGCCAGCAGCTTACAGGGGACCCTGACCGTTAACTATGGCTACACCTTC	TRBD1	TRBJ1-2	few	TRBV5-5